These 11 T cell receptor beta chains were sequenced from one sample in a study of cytomegalovirus exposure and HLA in healthy donors. PCR primers comprised 60 Vbeta and 13 Jbeta primers. Sequencing used immunoSEQ multiplex PCR; TCRdb keeps in-frame clones, though not all of them. Here the sample table reports about 160,000 clones. Source material: PBMCs. The source of these receptors is an older woman in good health and CMV-seronegative.

The rearrangement uses TRBV5-1 and TRBJ2-7; the match to TRBD2 covers 15 bases. Trimming at V came to 3 bases and at J to 2 bases, leaving 0 bases not matched to a gene. Germline-derived CDR1 and CDR2 are SGHRS and YFSETQ. The CDR3 is 15 amino acids. The DNA for the CDR3 is TGCGCCAGCAGCTGGACTAGCGGGAGGGCCTACGAGCAGTACTTC. This translates into CASSWTSGRAYEQYF.

This rearrangement joins TRBV6-5 to TRBJ1-2, with D possibly TRBD1 on 5 matching bases. Germline V gives CDR1 MNHEY, CDR2 SVGAGI. The CDR3 extends over 13 amino acids. Between the trimmed V and J ends, which lost 5 bases and 4 bases, there was a span of 11 bases. CDR3: CASSPTGFYGYTF. The CDR3 DNA reads TGTGCCAGCAGTCCCACAGGCTTCTATGGCTACACCTTC.

V gene TRBV9 combines with J gene TRBJ2-1, with a possible D match to TRBD1 (5 bases). With 2 bases removed from V and 5 bases from J, the gap between germline ends came to 8 bases. The CDR3 length is 13 residues. CDR1 is SGDLS and CDR2 is YYNGEE in the germline V gene. The CDR3 sequence: CASSVGPHNEQFF. CDR3 sequence (DNA): TGTGCCAGCAGCGTGGGGCCCCACAATGAGCAGTTCTTC.

The CDR3 sequence is CASSLTPQGQNTEAFF. The CDR3 DNA reads TGTGCCAGCAGCTTAACCCCACAGGGGCAAAACACTGAAGCTTTCTTT. The genes are TRBV7-3 and TRBJ1-1, with 7 bases identical to TRBD1. The germline CDR1 and CDR2 sequences are SGHTA and FQGTGA. There are 16 residues in the CDR3. Germline trimming cut 0 bases from V and 2 bases from J; bases unmatched to any gene: 6.

The chain couples TRBV5-1 to TRBJ1-1, with TRBD1 as a possible D gene (5 bases). V was cut by 2 bases and J by 6 bases, with 14 bases left in between. The CDR3 is 14 residues long. Germline assignment: CDR1 SGHRS and CDR2 YFSETQ. The CDR3 spells CASSFSRDLAEAFF. The CDR3 coding sequence is TGCGCCAGCAGCTTTTCCAGGGATCTCGCTGAAGCTTTCTTT. The full variable domain, completed using reference TRBV5-1 and TRBJ1-1, is KAGVTQTPRYLIKTRGQQVTLSCSPISGHRSVSWYQQTPGQGLQFLFEYFSETQRNKGNFPGRFSGRQFSNSRSEMNVSTLELGDSALYLCASSFSRDLAEAFFGQGTRLTVV.

This sequence joins TRBV5-5 and TRBJ1-6, with a weak D call TRBD1 (6 bases). V lost 0 bases to trimming and J lost 9 bases, with 13 bases between them. This CDR3 has 15 amino acids. Per the germline V gene, CDR1 is SGHKS and CDR2 is YYEKEE (reference sequence). The CDR3, as DNA: TGTGCCAGCAGCTTGGAACCAGGGGCGAGTTCACCCCTCCACTTT. Protein product: CASSLEPGASSPLHF. Drawing the rest from reference TRBV5-5 and TRBJ1-6, the complete variable domain is DAGVTQSPTHLIKTRGQQVTLRCSPISGHKSVSWYQQVLGQGPQFIFQYYEKEERGRGNFPDRFSARQFPNYSSELNVNALLLGDSALYLCASSLEPGASSPLHFGNGTRLTVT.

The J gene is TRBJ2-5, the V gene TRBV5-4; 9 bases are shared with TRBD2. With 1 base clipped from V and 5 bases from J, the junction kept 9 bases outside the gene matches. CDR1 is SGHNT and CDR2 is YYREEE in the germline V gene (reference sequence). This CDR3 is 16 amino acids long. The CDR3 protein is CASSLHRREGRETQYF. The DNA for the CDR3 is TGTGCCAGCAGCTTGCACCGGCGGGAGGGCCGCGAGACCCAGTACTTC.

A remark on this clone: Relative to the germline gene, one junction end is altered; a read error may explain this. The chain carries TRBV7-6 and TRBJ1-5, with TRBD1 identical over 11 bases. Germline V gene lookup returns CDR1 SGHVS and CDR2 FNYEAQ. The CDR3 consists of 15 residues. As DNA, the CDR3 is TGTGCCAGCAGCTTAGGGGACAGGGGGAATCGGCCCCAGCATTTT. It translates to CASSLGDRGNRPQHF.

This sequence joins TRBV5-1 and TRBJ2-2; 8 nucleotides line up with TRBD1. Germline V gives CDR1 SGHRS, CDR2 YFSETQ. After removal of 4 bases from V and 2 bases from J, the junction contained 4 bases not matched to a gene. There are 15 residues in the CDR3. The CDR3 region has the DNA TGCGCCAGCAGCGAGGACAGGGCCAACACCGGGGAGCTGTTTTTT. Its translation: CASSEDRANTGELFF.

Worth noting for this clone: The junction departs from germline at one end; a sequencing error may be responsible. The chain carries TRBV28 and TRBJ1-2; TRBD1 matches 7 bases. The CDR3 length is 11 residues. CDR1 is MDHEN, CDR2 SYDVKM, per germline. The DNA for the CDR3 is TGTGCCAGCAGTCACGGGACAGCCCCCGCCTTC. Translated: CASSHGTAPAF.

V gene TRBV6-5 combines with J gene TRBJ2-3, with D tentatively TRBD1 (7 bases). In germline, CDR1 is MNHEY, CDR2 SVGAGI. The CDR3 runs to 15 residues. With 0 bases removed from V and 3 bases from J, the gap between germline ends came to 10 bases. CDR3 loop: CASSYSTGRTDTQYF. The CDR3 DNA is TGTGCCAGCAGTTACTCGACAGGGAGGACAGATACGCAGTATTTT.